This T cell receptor beta chain was observed in a study of cytomegalovirus exposure and HLA in healthy donors. Study context: Unique TCRs numbering some 80 million, obtained from HLA-typed donors, made up an early data release. The Caucasian-associated ancestry cluster contained about 80% of the approximately 390 genotyped donors. Regarding the study as a whole: A list of about 160 TCR beta chains associated with cytomegalovirus was given. A previous analysis found most TCR beta V segments productive roughly 87% or roughly 30% of the time.

Concerning this clone: Its target is unknown.

Researchers ran the PCR with 60 Vbeta and 13 Jbeta primers. TCRdb's copy holds only in-frame clones and misses some; the assay was immunoSEQ multiplex PCR. The repertoire consists of over 85,000 clones, with around 88% occurring once and the leading ten covering 1.5% to 2%. The trim removed 0 bases at V and 0 bases at J, leaving 9 bases unmatched. The CDR3 contains 18 residues. The germline V gene encodes CDR1 SGHDT and CDR2 YYEEEE. The sequenced material came from PBMCs. This receptor was obtained from a man aged 35-49 years in good health and CMV-seronegative. The chain links TRBV5-6 to TRBJ1-3; 7 nucleotides agree with TRBD1. The CDR3 DNA reads TGTGCCAGCAGCTTGGCGAGAGGGGACAGATCCTCTGGAAACACCATATATTTT. Translation: CASSLARGDRSSGNTIYF.